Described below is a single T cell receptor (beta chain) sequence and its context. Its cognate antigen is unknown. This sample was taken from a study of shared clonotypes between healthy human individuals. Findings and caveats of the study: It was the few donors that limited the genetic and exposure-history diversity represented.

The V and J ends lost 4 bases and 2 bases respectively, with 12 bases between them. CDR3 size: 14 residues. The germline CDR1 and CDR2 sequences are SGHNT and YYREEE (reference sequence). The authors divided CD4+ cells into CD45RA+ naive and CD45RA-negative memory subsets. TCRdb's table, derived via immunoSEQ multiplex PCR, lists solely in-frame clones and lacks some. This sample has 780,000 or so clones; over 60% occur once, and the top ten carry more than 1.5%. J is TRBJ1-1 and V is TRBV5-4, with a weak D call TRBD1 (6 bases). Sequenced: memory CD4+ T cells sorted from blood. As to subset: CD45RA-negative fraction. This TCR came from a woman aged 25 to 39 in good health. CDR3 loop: CASSGTGYNTEAFF. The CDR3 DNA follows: TGTGCCAGCAGCGGAACAGGGTATAACACTGAAGCTTTCTTT.